Shown below are 10 T cell receptor beta chains from a single sample sequenced in a study of identical twins. One entry per CDR3 protein, called by TCRdb with MiXCR from the 5' RACE reads. The sample comprises more than 1.5 million distinct CDR3 sequences, about 32% of which are singletons, and more than 0.25% rests with the top ten. Sequenced material: cord blood. These receptor sequences come from a newborn girl in good health.

This clonotype was detected a few times. J is TRBJ2-1 and V is TRBV2; weak D call: TRBD2 (6 bases). The CDR3 length is 11 residues. Germline V gene sequence: CDR1 SNHLY, CDR2 FYNNEI. V was trimmed by 6 bases and J by 15 bases, leaving 15 bases between them. This chain's CDR3 is CASSKSGYRFF. The DNA for the CDR3 is TGTGCCAGCAGCAAGAGCGGGTATCGGTTCTTC.

This clonotype turned up a few times. This chain links TRBV14 with TRBJ1-5; D uncertain. The CDR3 covers 13 residues. In germline, CDR1 is SGHDN, CDR2 FVKESK. V lost 0 bases, J lost 6 bases, and 6 bases lay in between. DNA for the CDR3: TGTGCCAGCAGCCAAGAAAGCTCTCAGCCCCAGCATTTT. It translates to CASSQESSQPQHF.

The table lists this clonotype with a few counts. This chain joins TRBV29-1 and TRBJ2-2, with D possibly matching TRBD2 (5 bases). The length of the CDR3 is 14 residues. V was pared by 2 bases and J by 6 bases, with 13 bases between. Germline V gives CDR1 SQVTM, CDR2 ANQGSEA. The CDR3 region has the DNA TGCAGCGTTGAATATTTTGGGAGACCCGGGGAGCTGTTTTTT. Its protein is CSVEYFGRPGELFF.

On this clonotype: The junction departs from germline at one end; a sequencing error may be responsible. This chain connects TRBV4-2 to TRBJ1-4; TRBD1 might be the D (6 bases). This CDR3 has 15 amino acids. Per the germline V gene, CDR1 is LGHNA and CDR2 is YNFKEQ. The CDR3 here is CASSQGRTGRERLFF. CDR3 DNA sequence: TGTGCCAGCAGCCAGGGCCGAACAGGGCGGGAAAGACTGTTTTTT.

This clonotype has only a few counts. V gene TRBV27 combines with J gene TRBJ2-7, with D possibly matching TRBD1 (5 bases). The CDR3 length is 15 residues. V lost 5 bases and J lost 4, with 18 bases in between. CDR1 is MNHEY, CDR2 SMNVEV, per germline (reference sequence). The CDR3 is CASSIFLPGPYEQYF. Here the CDR3 DNA reads TGTGCCAGCAGTATCTTCCTCCCAGGGCCATACGAGCAGTACTTC.

This clonotype showed up just a few times. The gene calls are TRBV2 and TRBJ2-3; D could derive from TRBD1 or TRBD2 (6 bases each). The CDR3 has 15 residues. V was shortened by 10 bases and J by 4 bases, with 21 bases between the two germline ends. Germline values: CDR1 SNHLY, CDR2 FYNNEI. The CDR3 DNA is TGTGCCACCTTGGGGGTCAAGAGGGGGGCAGATACGCAGTATTTT. It is translated as CATLGVKRGADTQYF.

The chain couples TRBV25-1 to TRBJ2-1, with D perhaps matching TRBD1 or TRBD2 (8 bases each). In germline, CDR1 is MGHDK, CDR2 SYGVNS. There are 17 residues in the CDR3. V lost 6 bases and J 10 bases, leaving 28 bases between the germline ends. The CDR3 protein is CASSGQGRGGPTYEQFF. CDR3 nucleotides: TGTGCCAGCAGCGGACAGGGTCGGGGGGGGCCAACCTACGAGCAGTTCTTC. The full variable domain, with the rest looked up from reference TRBV25-1 and TRBJ2-1, is EADIYQTPRYLVIGTGKKITLECSQTMGHDKMYWYQQDPGMELHLIHYSYGVNSTEKGDLSSESTVSRIRTEHFPLTLESARPSHTSQYLCASSGQGRGGPTYEQFFGPGTRLTVL.

This clonotype was found once. This chain uses TRBV25-1 with TRBJ1-5, with a possible D match to TRBD1 (6 bases). V was shortened by 4 bases and J by 6 bases, with 16 bases between the two germline ends. The CDR3 consists of 15 residues. Germline CDR1 and CDR2: MGHDK and SYGVNS. CDR3 sequence: CASSGDTGGGQPQHF. The CDR3 DNA reads as TGTGCCAGCAGTGGGGACACGGGGGGAGGTCAGCCCCAGCATTTT.

This clonotype occurred a few times. The chain combines TRBV4-2 with TRBJ2-7, with TRBD2 matching 7 bases. The DNA end lines up better with TRBJ2-5; the J call may be wrong. CDR1 and CDR2 (germline): LGHNA, YNFKEQ. CDR3 size: 15 residues. Written as DNA, the CDR3 is TGTGCCAGCAGCCAAGATCGAGCGGGGCTGAAGACCCAGTACTTC. Amino acid sequence: CASSQDRAGLKTQYF.

The CDR3 DNA sequence: TGTGCCAGCAGCCAAGATGATCGGGCAGATACGCAGTATTTT. Amino acids: CASSQDDRADTQYF. This rearrangement joins TRBV4-2 to TRBJ2-3; D is ambiguous. The germline V gene has CDR1 LGHNA and CDR2 YNFKEQ. The CDR3 runs to 14 residues. The V gene lost 0 bases and the J gene lost 4 bases, with 8 bases spanning the gap.